These 23 T cell receptor beta chains were all obtained from the same sample, sequenced in a study of blood T cell repertoires in COVID-19. Method: immunoSEQ multiplex PCR; TCRdb's copy keeps in-frame clones and lacks some. This table has tens of thousands of clones, more than 65% appearing once. Sequencing was performed on peripheral blood. Receptor source: a woman aged 60-70 years with acute or convalescent COVID-19.

CDR3 residues: CASSFGQEGNEKLFF. The DNA for the CDR3 is TGCGCCAGCAGCTTTGGGCAGGAGGGTAATGAAAAACTGTTTTTT. The V gene is TRBV5-1, the J gene TRBJ1-4; D is ambiguous. Germline values: CDR1 SGHRS, CDR2 YFSETQ. There are 15 residues in the CDR3. V lost 2 bases, J lost 4 bases, and 12 bases lay in between.

The chain carries TRBV4-2 and TRBJ1-1, with D possibly TRBD1 on 5 matching bases. Trimming left V 1 base short and J 8 bases short, with 11 bases between. CDR3 length equals 13 residues. Germline V CDR1 and CDR2: LGHNA, YNFKEQ. The CDR3 sequence: CASSQATNREAFF. The CDR3 DNA reads as TGTGCCAGCAGCCAAGCCACTAACAGGGAAGCTTTCTTT.

This chain links TRBV29-1 with TRBJ2-7; 9 bases line up with TRBD1. The J segment lost 2 bases and the V segment lost 4 bases, leaving 3 bases of the junction unmatched. CDR3 length: 13 residues. Germline CDR1 SQVTM, CDR2 ANQGSEA. CDR3 coding DNA: TGCAGCGTTGCTGGACAGGGGACCTACGAGCAGTACTTC. Residues: CSVAGQGTYEQYF.

The chain's CDR3 is CASKLTGNTGELFF. The CDR3 region has the DNA TGTGCCAGCAAACTGACAGGGAACACCGGGGAGCTGTTTTTT. The chain links TRBV7-9 to TRBJ2-2; D is possibly TRBD1 (6 bases). Trimming shortened V by 7 bases and J by 1 base, and 10 bases separated the two germline ends. The CDR3 length is 14 residues. Germline V CDR1 and CDR2: SEHNR, FQNEAQ (reference sequence).

The CDR3 loop reads CASSLVQSGNTEAFF. DNA for the CDR3: TGTGCCAGCAGCTTAGTGCAGTCGGGGAACACTGAAGCTTTCTTT. The chain carries TRBV7-9 and TRBJ1-1, with D uncertain. Germline assignment: CDR1 SEHNR and CDR2 FQNEAQ (reference sequence). V dropped 1 base and J dropped 1 base, with 10 bases sitting between them. This CDR3 has 15 residues.

The chain combines TRBV11-2 with TRBJ2-7; TRBD1 agrees at 7 bases. Looked up from germline, CDR1 is SGHAT and CDR2 is FQNNGV. The CDR3 covers 14 residues. Unmatched junction bases numbered 4, after V lost 0 bases and J lost 5 bases. This CDR3 reads CASSLEDRPNEQYF. CDR3 in DNA: TGTGCCAGCAGCTTAGAGGACAGGCCCAACGAGCAGTACTTC.

The chain carries TRBV2 and TRBJ1-2, with D uncertain. The germline CDR1 and CDR2 sequences are SNHLY and FYNNEI. V lost 4 bases, J lost 4 bases, and 4 bases lay in between. The CDR3 has 11 amino acids. The DNA for the CDR3 is TGTGCCAGCAGTGTCGGCTATGGCTACACCTTC. It codes for CASSVGYGYTF.

The gene calls are TRBV23-1 and TRBJ1-2, with D perhaps TRBD1 (5 bases). TRBV23-1 is recorded as an ORF, its role being uncertain. Trimming removed 6 bases at V and 0 bases at J, with 17 bases between. The CDR3 consists of 16 residues. DNA for the CDR3: TGCGCCAGCAGCTACGGGGGGGTGGAGGCTAACTATGGCTACACCTTC. Protein product: CASSYGGVEANYGYTF.

This chain uses TRBV6-6 with TRBJ2-1, with 11 bases fitting TRBD2. The CDR3 has 16 residues. The germline CDR1 and CDR2 sequences are MNHNY and SVGAGI (reference sequence). V shed 1 base and J 5 bases; nucleotides not matched to a gene: 4. The CDR3: CASSYLLAGADNEQFF. CDR3 sequence (DNA): TGTGCCAGCAGTTACTTACTAGCGGGAGCTGACAATGAGCAGTTCTTC.

This chain joins TRBV9 and TRBJ1-6, with D unresolved. The V end lost 0 bases, the J end lost 3 bases, and 10 bases lay between the germline ends. CDR3 length: 16 amino acids. From germline, CDR1 is SGDLS and CDR2 YYNGEE. The CDR3 reads CASSVGFQNYNSPLHF. The DNA for the CDR3 is TGTGCCAGCAGCGTAGGTTTTCAGAACTATAATTCACCCCTCCACTTT.

This clone was detected once. The V call is TRBV19, the J call TRBJ1-5; 7 bases map to TRBD1. Germline V gene lookup returns CDR1 LNHDA and CDR2 SQIVND (reference sequence). After removal of 6 bases from V and 0 bases from J, the junction contained 8 bases not matched to a gene. The CDR3 is 16 residues long. As DNA, the CDR3 is TGTGCCAGTAGCGACAGGGAGACTTATAGCAATCAGCCCCAGCATTTT. Translation: CASSDRETYSNQPQHF.

The chain carries TRBV12-3 or TRBV12-4 and TRBJ1-5; D uncertain. The CDR3 sequence is 12 residues long. Trimming took 7 bases from V and 1 from J, leaving 5 bases between them. CDR3 DNA sequence: TGTGCCAGCACATCAAGCAATCAGCCCCAGCATTTT. Its protein is CASTSSNQPQHF.

The chain is built from TRBV3-1 (or the pseudogene TRBV3-2) and TRBJ1-4; 7 bases are a match to TRBD1. Germline CDR1 reads LGHDT; CDR2 reads YNNKEL (reference sequence). This CDR3 region has 14 residues. The ends lost 4 bases at V and 2 bases at J; junction bases unmatched: 1. CDR3 in amino acids: CASSLGQTNEKLFF. The CDR3 coding sequence is TGTGCCAGCAGCCTGGGACAGACTAATGAAAAACTGTTTTTT.

This clone has more than one count but fewer than ten. The chain couples TRBV3-1 (or the pseudogene TRBV3-2) to TRBJ1-1; no reliable D call. V lost 3 bases to trimming and J lost 0 bases, with 11 bases between them. Germline CDR1 and CDR2: LGHDT and YNNKEL (reference sequence). This CDR3 spans 15 amino acids. The CDR3 coding sequence is TGTGCCAGCAGCCACGGAGTCATACTGAACACTGAAGCTTTCTTT. Its protein is CASSHGVILNTEAFF.

This chain joins TRBV11-2 and TRBJ2-1; D is possibly TRBD2 (6 bases). In germline, CDR1 is SGHAT, CDR2 FQNNGV. The V and J ends lost 5 bases and 0 bases respectively, with 11 bases between them. The CDR3 loop spans 15 amino acids. CDR3 DNA sequence: TGTGCCAGCAGCCTCCGGGGGTTCTCCTACAATGAGCAGTTCTTC. It specifies CASSLRGFSYNEQFF.

The chain couples TRBV5-5 to TRBJ1-5; D unresolved. With 2 bases removed from V and 3 bases from J, the gap between germline ends came to 6 bases. The germline gives CDR1 SGHKS, CDR2 YYEKEE (reference sequence). The CDR3 covers 13 residues. CDR3 loop: CASSFTDNQPQHF. The CDR3 DNA reads TGTGCCAGCAGCTTTACAGACAATCAGCCCCAGCATTTT.

This clone came up once. The J gene is TRBJ2-7, the V gene TRBV13, with 7 bases fitting TRBD1. In germline, CDR1 is PRHDT, CDR2 FYEKMQ (reference sequence). The CDR3 consists of 14 residues. The junction had 2 bases not matched to a gene; V was cut back by 3 bases and J by 0 bases. The CDR3 is CASSLTGHSYEQYF. CDR3 sequence (DNA): TGTGCCAGCAGCTTGACAGGGCACTCCTACGAGCAGTACTTC. The whole variable domain, filled in from reference TRBV13 and TRBJ2-7, reads AAGVIQSPRHLIKEKRETATLKCYPIPRHDTVYWYQQGPGQDPQFLISFYEKMQSDKGSIPDRFSAQQFSDYHSELNMSSLELGDSALYFCASSLTGHSYEQYFGPGTRLTVT.

The rearrangement links TRBV30 to TRBJ1-6, with TRBD1 as a possible D gene (6 bases). Germline V gives CDR1 GTSNPN, CDR2 SVGIG (reference sequence). This CDR3 is built from 13 residues. V gave up 4 bases and J gave up 4 bases, with 8 bases separating them. CDR3 bases: TGTGCCTGGATGGGGACATATAATTCACCCCTCCACTTT. This gives the protein CAWMGTYNSPLHF.

This chain joins TRBV2 and TRBJ2-1, with a possible D match to TRBD2 (5 bases). CDR3 length equals 12 residues. Germline-derived CDR1 and CDR2 are SNHLY and FYNNEI. V lost 8 bases, J lost 6 bases, and 11 bases lay in between. The CDR3 DNA sequence: TGTGCCAGCCTAGCTACCCCCAATGAGCAGTTCTTC. Protein product: CASLATPNEQFF.

This clone was recorded only once. The chain joins TRBV20-1 to TRBJ2-7, with 10 bases aligning to TRBD1. CDR1 DFQATT and CDR2 SNEGSKA come from the germline V gene (reference sequence). V gave up 5 bases and J gave up 8 bases; unmatched junction bases: 3. The CDR3 is 11 amino acids. The CDR3 coding sequence is TGCAGTGCTGGGGGACAGGGGAAGCAGTACTTC. Translating gives CSAGGQGKQYF.

V usage is TRBV7-9 and J usage is TRBJ2-2; TRBD2 is a possible D gene (6 bases). Trimming pared 5 bases from V and 6 bases from J, leaving 25 bases between. There are 18 residues in the CDR3. The germline gives CDR1 SEHNR, CDR2 FQNEAQ (reference sequence). This chain's CDR3 is CASSPLRSEGRDPGELFF. The DNA for the CDR3 is TGTGCCAGCAGCCCATTAAGGTCGGAGGGCAGGGATCCCGGGGAGCTGTTTTTT.

The chain uses TRBV4-1 and TRBJ2-3; D remains unclear. Germline assignment: CDR1 MGHRA and CDR2 YSYEKL. The ends were cut back, 6 bases at V and 8 bases at J, with 21 bases in the middle. The CDR3 consists of 15 residues. CDR3 in amino acids: CASSPSVAGVGTQYF. DNA for the CDR3: TGCGCCAGCAGTCCAAGTGTCGCAGGCGTCGGTACGCAGTATTTT.

The chain uses TRBV30 and TRBJ1-2; D possibly corresponds to TRBD1 (5 bases). In germline, CDR1 is GTSNPN, CDR2 SVGIG (reference sequence). Between the trimmed V and J ends, which lost 1 base and 8 bases, there was a span of 14 bases. The CDR3 length is 13 residues. CDR3 DNA sequence: TGTGCCTGGAGTGGGGACGGGAGAGGCGGCTACACCTTC. Protein: CAWSGDGRGGYTF.